The following is a TCR beta chain sequence with its context. Trimming pared 0 bases from V and 4 bases from J, leaving 16 bases between. This CDR3 has 18 residues. Germline V lookup: CDR1 SGHDN, CDR2 FVKESK. Profiling relied on immunoSEQ multiplex PCR, and the TCRdb table lists in-frame clones only, not all of them. The sample records tens of thousands of clones, more than 70% being singletons. This specimen belongs to a study of blood T cell repertoires in COVID-19. Whole-study context: There were acute and convalescent COVID-19 samples, and they came from the United States, Italy and Spain. PBMCs, B-cell-depleted T cells, or T cells were the source of the cDNA or gDNA that made up the material.

The receptor was isolated from a human donor in a cohort sampled during active COVID-19. The chain uses TRBV14 and TRBJ2-6; perhaps TRBD2 as D (5 bases). The sample was peripheral blood. For the CDR3, the DNA is TGTGCCAGCAGCCAAGATAGGGCGGGTCGAGCGGGGGCCAACGTCCTGACTTTC. It codes for CASSQDRAGRAGANVLTF.